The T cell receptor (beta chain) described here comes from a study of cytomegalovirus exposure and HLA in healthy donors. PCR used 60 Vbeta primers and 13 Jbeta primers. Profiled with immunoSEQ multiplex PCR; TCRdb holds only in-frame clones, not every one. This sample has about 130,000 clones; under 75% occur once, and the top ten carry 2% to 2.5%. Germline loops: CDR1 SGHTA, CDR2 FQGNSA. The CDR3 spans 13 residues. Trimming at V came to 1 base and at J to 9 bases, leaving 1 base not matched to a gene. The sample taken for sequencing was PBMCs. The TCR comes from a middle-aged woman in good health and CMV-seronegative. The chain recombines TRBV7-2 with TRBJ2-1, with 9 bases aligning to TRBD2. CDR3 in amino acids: CASSLGLAVEQFF. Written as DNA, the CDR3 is TGTGCCAGCAGCTTAGGACTAGCGGTTGAGCAGTTCTTC.